Listed below are T cell receptor beta chains from one sample, sequenced in a study of OX40 agonist ivuxolimab in advanced cancers. Assay used: immunoSEQ multiplex PCR; TCRdb lists only in-frame clones, some missing. The profile shows tens of thousands of clones, around four fifths of them singletons. The specimen was CD4+ or CD8+ T cells sorted from blood, collected in a trial of the OX40 agonist ivuxolimab. These receptors originate from an adult with an advanced solid tumor such as melanoma, head and neck, liver or kidney cancer. The CDR3 runs from the conserved cysteine through the conserved F or W. Fields, in order: V gene, D gene, clone size, CDR3 length, J gene, CDR3 DNA, CDR3 protein. A D gene is named only where the DNA matches it firmly. Size is stated for part of the rows, as once, few or many counts, or as a class when the clone is expanded.

v_call: TRBV7-2
d_call: TRBD1
clone_size: -
cdr3_length: 13
j_call: TRBJ2-3
cdr3_nt: TGTGCCACCGTACAGGGGGCCCTCTATACGCAGTATTTT
cdr3_aa: CATVQGALYTQYF

v_call: TRBV28
d_call: -
clone_size: -
cdr3_length: 16
j_call: TRBJ2-2
cdr3_nt: TGTGCCAGCAGGTTTGGGCAGGGGTACAACACCGGGGAGCTGTTTTTT
cdr3_aa: CASRFGQGYNTGELFF

v_call: TRBV30
d_call: -
clone_size: -
cdr3_length: 15
j_call: TRBJ1-2
cdr3_nt: TGTGCCTGGAGTGTACTGGGATCAGCTAACTATGGCTACACCTTC
cdr3_aa: CAWSVLGSANYGYTF

v_call: TRBV28
d_call: -
clone_size: -
cdr3_length: 15
j_call: TRBJ2-7
cdr3_nt: TGTGCCAGCAGTCTACGCCTAGGCGGGATCTACGAGCAGTACTTC
cdr3_aa: CASSLRLGGIYEQYF

v_call: TRBV5-1
d_call: TRBD1
clone_size: few
cdr3_length: 15
j_call: TRBJ1-6
cdr3_nt: TGCGCCAGCAGCCACGCAGGGACAGGGAATTCACCCCTCCACTTT
cdr3_aa: CASSHAGTGNSPLHF

v_call: TRBV7-8
d_call: -
clone_size: few
cdr3_length: 12
j_call: TRBJ2-5
cdr3_nt: TGTGCCAGCAGCTTAGTGGCCGAGACCCAGTACTTC
cdr3_aa: CASSLVAETQYF

v_call: TRBV7-6
d_call: -
clone_size: once
cdr3_length: 14
j_call: TRBJ2-7
cdr3_nt: TGTGCCAGCAGCTTAGGAGGCGGAACCTACGAGCAGTACTTC
cdr3_aa: CASSLGGGTYEQYF

v_call: TRBV7-8
d_call: TRBD2
clone_size: -
cdr3_length: 15
j_call: TRBJ2-5
cdr3_nt: TGTGCCAGCAGCTTTAGCGGGAGGGCCCAAGAGACCCAGTACTTC
cdr3_aa: CASSFSGRAQETQYF

v_call: TRBV30
d_call: -
clone_size: -
cdr3_length: 15
j_call: TRBJ2-6
cdr3_nt: TGTGCCTGGATTGGGGGTGGAGCTGGGGCCAACGTCCTGACTTTC
cdr3_aa: CAWIGGGAGANVLTF

v_call: TRBV28
d_call: -
clone_size: -
cdr3_length: 15
j_call: TRBJ2-7
cdr3_nt: TGTGCCAGCAGAACCGGGACACCTCGGAACTACGAGCAGTACTTC
cdr3_aa: CASRTGTPRNYEQYF

v_call: TRBV19
d_call: -
clone_size: -
cdr3_length: 14
j_call: TRBJ2-1
cdr3_nt: TGTGCCAGTAGTATAGAGGAACTAAAGTCCGAGCAGTTCTTC
cdr3_aa: CASSIEELKSEQFF

v_call: TRBV19
d_call: -
clone_size: -
cdr3_length: 14
j_call: TRBJ1-2
cdr3_nt: TGTGCCAGTAGGGGGGCAAGACAAAACTATGGCTACACCTTC
cdr3_aa: CASRGARQNYGYTF

v_call: TRBV6-1
d_call: -
clone_size: -
cdr3_length: 17
j_call: TRBJ2-2
cdr3_nt: TGTGCCAGCAGTGAAGGATGGGGACGGGCGCGCACCGGGGAGCTGTTTTTT
cdr3_aa: CASSEGWGRARTGELFF

v_call: TRBV10-2
d_call: -
clone_size: -
cdr3_length: 12
j_call: TRBJ1-2
cdr3_nt: TGCGCCAGCAGTGAGTTGGGGTTGGGCTACACCTTC
cdr3_aa: CASSELGLGYTF

v_call: TRBV7-9
d_call: TRBD1
clone_size: once
cdr3_length: 13
j_call: TRBJ1-2
cdr3_nt: TGTGCCAGCAGACATCATGACAGGGGTGGCTACACCTTC
cdr3_aa: CASRHHDRGGYTF

v_call: TRBV18
d_call: -
clone_size: -
cdr3_length: 15
j_call: TRBJ2-2
cdr3_nt: TGTGCCAGCTCGCCAGCAGGGGTTCTCACCGGGGAGCTGTTTTTT
cdr3_aa: CASSPAGVLTGELFF